This TCR beta chain came from a study of Graves' ophthalmopathy and Graves' hyperthyroidism. The overall study: Investigators collected peripheral blood at initial diagnosis, before any treatment was given.

PBMCs were isolated by Ficoll-Paque density gradient centrifugation, using roughly 10 ml of fresh peripheral blood as the starting material. Germline values: CDR1 SGHKS, CDR2 YYEKEE (reference sequence). The CDR3 contains 14 residues. With V trimmed by 4 bases and J by 6 bases, 9 bases remained unmatched. This clonotype was detected ten times or more. Antigen: not known. Study-level points and caveats: Using 13 signatures, a model distinguished ophthalmopathy from stable hyperthyroidism, reaching 85% to 90% sensitivity and about 81% specificity. Sensitivity of approximately 70% and specificity of 72% to 85% were achieved by the model that predicted ophthalmopathy progression.

TCR beta CDR3 amplification used RNA transcripts. HTBI-primed RT-PCR formed the first round, and a multiplex PCR formed the second. TCRdb itself ran the multiplex PCR reads through MiXCR, one entry per CDR3 protein. Of fewer than 350,000 distinct CDR3 sequences in the sample, 15% to 20% were seen once. The sample consisted of peripheral blood. This rearrangement joins TRBV5-5 to TRBJ1-1; 7 positions match TRBD1. The TCR originated in an adult man with Graves' ophthalmopathy. The CDR3 spells CASSLPSTGAEAFF. The DNA of the CDR3 is TGTGCCAGCAGCCTCCCCTCAACAGGGGCTGAAGCTTTCTTT.